This is a list of T cell receptor beta chains from one sample in a study of breast tumors, draining lymph nodes, adjacent tissues. MiXCR was run by TCRdb on the multiplex PCR reads, yielding one entry per CDR3 protein. The sample contains about 14,000 distinct CDR3 sequences, 50% to 60% of which appear only once. The sequenced sample was tumor-adjacent breast tissue. These receptors all stem from a female donor with breast cancer. Some clones in this sample may be carry-over from other donors' samples. Each CDR3 is given with its conserved first and last residue. D genes are given only for firm matches. A clone size is listed for some rows: how often the clone was seen (once, few, many), or a class if it is expanded.

d_gene: NA
v_gene: TRBV20-1
j_gene: TRBJ2-1
abundance: NA
CDR3aa: CSAEQRSSYTEQFF
CDR3nt: TGCAGTGCGGAACAGCGGAGCTCCTACACTGAGCAGTTCTTC

d_gene: TRBD1
v_gene: TRBV24-1
j_gene: TRBJ2-1
abundance: NA
CDR3aa: CASGQGFNDEQFF
CDR3nt: TGTGCCAGTGGACAGGGGTTTAACGATGAGCAGTTCTTC

d_gene: NA
v_gene: TRBV20-1
j_gene: TRBJ2-3
abundance: once
CDR3aa: CSLSVGGTDTQYF
CDR3nt: TGCAGTCTCTCAGTGGGCGGCACAGATACGCAGTATTTT

d_gene: TRBD2
v_gene: TRBV20-1
j_gene: TRBJ2-3
abundance: NA
CDR3aa: CSAAGTRDTQYF
CDR3nt: TGCAGTGCCGCAGGGACTAGGGATACGCAGTATTTT

d_gene: NA
v_gene: TRBV27
j_gene: TRBJ2-1
abundance: many
CDR3aa: CASSLIGLSYNEQFF
CDR3nt: TGTGCCAGCAGTTTAATCGGACTCTCCTACAATGAGCAGTTCTTC

d_gene: TRBD2
v_gene: TRBV5-6
j_gene: TRBJ2-7
abundance: NA
CDR3aa: CASSLKGTSGTEQYF
CDR3nt: TGTGCCAGCAGCTTGAAGGGGACTAGCGGGACCGAGCAGTACTTC

d_gene: NA
v_gene: TRBV5-1
j_gene: TRBJ2-7
abundance: NA
CDR3aa: CASSLGLVGAYEQYF
CDR3nt: TGCGCCAGCAGCCTTGGGTTGGTTGGGGCTTACGAGCAGTACTTC

d_gene: TRBD1
v_gene: TRBV14
j_gene: TRBJ1-1
abundance: many
CDR3aa: CASSLFGTVKNTEAFF
CDR3nt: TGTGCCAGCAGCCTTTTCGGGACAGTGAAGAACACTGAAGCTTTCTTT

d_gene: NA
v_gene: TRBV14
j_gene: TRBJ2-3
abundance: NA
CDR3aa: CASSQEAGTSTDTQYF
CDR3nt: TGTGCCAGCAGCCAAGAGGCAGGGACTAGCACAGATACGCAGTATTTT

d_gene: NA
v_gene: TRBV2
j_gene: TRBJ2-7
abundance: medium-sized
CDR3aa: CASSPRQSSYEQYF
CDR3nt: TGTGCCAGCAGTCCCAGACAGAGTTCATACGAGCAGTACTTC

d_gene: NA
v_gene: TRBV5-1
j_gene: TRBJ2-1
abundance: medium-sized
CDR3aa: CASSRVGANEQFF
CDR3nt: TGCGCCAGCAGCAGGGTGGGAGCCAATGAGCAGTTCTTC

d_gene: NA
v_gene: TRBV2
j_gene: TRBJ1-2
abundance: NA
CDR3aa: CASSDRPYGYTF
CDR3nt: TGTGCCAGCAGTGACAGGCCTTATGGCTACACCTTC

d_gene: TRBD1
v_gene: TRBV7-9
j_gene: TRBJ1-6
abundance: NA
CDR3aa: CASSNLQGRTLHF
CDR3nt: TGTGCCAGCAGCAACCTACAGGGGAGGACCCTCCACTTT

d_gene: TRBD1
v_gene: TRBV25-1
j_gene: TRBJ2-1
abundance: many
CDR3aa: CASSGTVSSYNEQFF
CDR3nt: TGTGCCAGCAGCGGGACAGTCAGCTCCTACAATGAGCAGTTCTTC

d_gene: NA
v_gene: TRBV27
j_gene: TRBJ2-6
abundance: many
CDR3aa: CASRPSISPGSGANVLTF
CDR3nt: TGTGCCAGCAGACCATCGATAAGCCCGGGCTCTGGGGCCAACGTCCTGACTTTC

d_gene: TRBD1
v_gene: TRBV19
j_gene: TRBJ1-3
abundance: many
CDR3aa: CASTSWGTGGLSSGNTIYF
CDR3nt: TGTGCCAGTACCTCCTGGGGGACAGGGGGCCTCAGCTCTGGAAACACCATATATTTT

d_gene: TRBD2
v_gene: TRBV2
j_gene: TRBJ2-1
abundance: many
CDR3aa: CASLAGGGSSYNEQFF
CDR3nt: TGTGCCAGCTTGGCGGGGGGCGGGAGCTCCTACAATGAGCAGTTCTTC

d_gene: NA
v_gene: TRBV6-6
j_gene: TRBJ1-4
abundance: NA
CDR3aa: CASNSEGLNEKLFF
CDR3nt: TGTGCCAGCAATAGTGAGGGCCTTAATGAAAAACTGTTTTTT

d_gene: NA
v_gene: TRBV6-1
j_gene: TRBJ2-5
abundance: many
CDR3aa: CASSLEEGVGTQYF
CDR3nt: TGTGCCAGCAGCCTTGAAGAGGGGGTTGGGACCCAGTACTTC

d_gene: NA
v_gene: TRBV28
j_gene: TRBJ2-3
abundance: NA
CDR3aa: CASRGAGSTDTRYF
CDR3nt: TGTGCCAGCAGGGGGGCAGGGAGCACAGATACGCGGTATTTT

d_gene: NA
v_gene: TRBV24-1
j_gene: TRBJ2-7
abundance: NA
CDR3aa: CAILTQEKTGEQYF
CDR3nt: TGTGCCATCCTGACGCAAGAAAAGACCGGCGAGCAGTACTTC

d_gene: NA
v_gene: TRBV7-2
j_gene: TRBJ1-2
abundance: NA
CDR3aa: CAIFLCANYGYTF
CDR3nt: TGTGCCATATTCTTATGTGCTAACTATGGCTACACCTTC

d_gene: NA
v_gene: TRBV29-1
j_gene: TRBJ1-2
abundance: NA
CDR3aa: CSVEGQYGYTF
CDR3nt: TGCAGCGTTGAGGGCCAGTATGGCTACACCTTC

d_gene: TRBD2
v_gene: TRBV12-3/TRBV12-4
j_gene: TRBJ2-1
abundance: once
CDR3aa: CASSLQGLYRNEQFF
CDR3nt: TGTGCCAGCAGTTTGCAGGGACTATATCGCAATGAGCAGTTCTTC

d_gene: TRBD1
v_gene: TRBV29-1
j_gene: TRBJ2-2
abundance: many
CDR3aa: CSVAYRGGELFF
CDR3nt: TGCAGCGTTGCGTACAGGGGCGGGGAGCTGTTTTTT

d_gene: NA
v_gene: TRBV25-1
j_gene: TRBJ2-6
abundance: NA
CDR3aa: CASSGAGRSLGPTVLPF
CDR3nt: TGTGCCAGCAGTGGTGCAGGACGATCTCTGGGGCCAACCGTCCTGCCTTTC

d_gene: NA
v_gene: TRBV2
j_gene: TRBJ2-5
abundance: NA
CDR3aa: CASREGTLAQETQYF
CDR3nt: TGTGCCAGCAGGGAGGGGACTCTAGCACAAGAGACCCAGTACTTC

d_gene: TRBD1
v_gene: TRBV12-3/TRBV12-4
j_gene: TRBJ2-7
abundance: NA
CDR3aa: CASSLGGQAYEQYF
CDR3nt: TGTGCCAGCAGTTTGGGGGGACAGGCCTACGAGCAGTACTTC

d_gene: TRBD1
v_gene: TRBV4-1
j_gene: TRBJ2-7
abundance: NA
CDR3aa: CASSQDGTENYEQYF
CDR3nt: TGCGCCAGCAGCCAAGATGGGACAGAAAACTACGAGCAGTACTTC

d_gene: TRBD2
v_gene: TRBV14
j_gene: TRBJ2-3
abundance: NA
CDR3aa: CASSHSTSGGLSSTDTQYF
CDR3nt: TGTGCCAGCAGCCATTCGACTAGCGGGGGCCTTTCTAGCACAGATACGCAGTATTTT

d_gene: TRBD2
v_gene: TRBV24-1
j_gene: TRBJ2-1
abundance: NA
CDR3aa: CATQGLASYNEQFF
CDR3nt: TGTGCCACCCAGGGACTAGCTTCCTACAATGAGCAGTTCTTC

d_gene: TRBD2
v_gene: TRBV13
j_gene: TRBJ2-1
abundance: NA
CDR3aa: CASSEEGVGTSGSFHEQFF
CDR3nt: TGTGCCAGCAGCGAAGAGGGGGTTGGGACTAGCGGGAGCTTCCATGAGCAGTTCTTC

d_gene: NA
v_gene: TRBV18
j_gene: TRBJ2-2
abundance: NA
CDR3aa: CASSPVEGTGELFF
CDR3nt: TGTGCCAGCTCACCTGTCGAGGGCACCGGGGAGCTGTTTTTT

d_gene: NA
v_gene: TRBV20-1
j_gene: TRBJ2-5
abundance: NA
CDR3aa: CSARSGETRCF
CDR3nt: TGCAGTGCTAGGTCGGGAGAGACCCGGTGCTTC

d_gene: NA
v_gene: TRBV14
j_gene: TRBJ2-5
abundance: NA
CDR3aa: CASSHYQGYQETQYF
CDR3nt: TGTGCCAGCAGCCACTATCAGGGGTACCAAGAGACCCAGTACTTC

d_gene: NA
v_gene: TRBV7-2
j_gene: TRBJ2-3
abundance: NA
CDR3aa: CASSLDGPLDTQYF
CDR3nt: TGTGCCAGCAGCTTAGACGGACCTTTAGATACGCAGTATTTT

d_gene: NA
v_gene: TRBV3-1
j_gene: TRBJ1-3
abundance: medium-sized
CDR3aa: CASSQVPSSGNTIYF
CDR3nt: TGTGCCAGCAGCCAAGTGCCCAGCTCTGGAAACACCATATATTTT

d_gene: TRBD1
v_gene: TRBV12-3/TRBV12-4
j_gene: TRBJ2-1
abundance: medium-sized
CDR3aa: CASSQGVRRDEQFF
CDR3nt: TGTGCCAGCAGCCAGGGGGTCCGAAGGGATGAGCAGTTCTTC

d_gene: NA
v_gene: TRBV6-6
j_gene: TRBJ1-6
abundance: NA
CDR3aa: CASRPPALNSPLHF
CDR3nt: TGTGCCAGCAGACCCCCGGCCCTTAATTCACCCCTCCACTTT

d_gene: NA
v_gene: TRBV29-1
j_gene: TRBJ1-2
abundance: few
CDR3aa: CSVEDVPHVHTF
CDR3nt: TGCAGCGTTGAGGACGTCCCCCATGTGCACACCTTC

d_gene: NA
v_gene: TRBV27
j_gene: TRBJ2-1
abundance: medium-sized
CDR3aa: CASSFGGGSNNEQFF
CDR3nt: TGTGCCAGCAGTTTCGGCGGGGGCTCGAACAATGAGCAGTTCTTC

d_gene: TRBD2
v_gene: TRBV9
j_gene: TRBJ2-3
abundance: NA
CDR3aa: CASQAGEGDTQYF
CDR3nt: TGTGCCAGCCAAGCGGGAGAGGGAGATACGCAGTATTTT

d_gene: TRBD2
v_gene: TRBV19
j_gene: TRBJ2-7
abundance: NA
CDR3aa: CASSIRTSGSSYEQYF
CDR3nt: TGTGCCAGTAGTATTAGGACTAGCGGGAGCTCCTACGAGCAGTACTTC

d_gene: TRBD2
v_gene: TRBV20-1
j_gene: TRBJ2-3
abundance: medium-sized
CDR3aa: CSARVPLAGVVIDTQYF
CDR3nt: TGCAGTGCTAGAGTTCCTTTAGCGGGGGTGGTTATAGATACGCAGTATTTT

d_gene: NA
v_gene: TRBV6-2/TRBV6-3
j_gene: TRBJ2-1
abundance: many
CDR3aa: CASSYGIRNEQFF
CDR3nt: TGTGCCAGCAGTTACGGAATTCGGAATGAGCAGTTCTTC

d_gene: NA
v_gene: TRBV9
j_gene: TRBJ2-1
abundance: few
CDR3aa: CASTSRDTAYNEQSF
CDR3nt: TGTGCCAGCACCTCCAGGGACACCGCCTACAATGAGCAGTCCTTT

d_gene: TRBD1
v_gene: TRBV6-6
j_gene: TRBJ1-1
abundance: few
CDR3aa: CASRPRGGKGTEAFF
CDR3nt: TGTGCCAGCAGACCGAGAGGGGGCAAGGGCACTGAAGCTTTCTTT

d_gene: TRBD2
v_gene: TRBV7-8
j_gene: TRBJ2-5
abundance: medium-sized
CDR3aa: CASSLQRGGRLTQYF
CDR3nt: TGTGCCAGCAGCTTGCAGCGGGGGGGGCGATTGACCCAGTACTTC

d_gene: TRBD1
v_gene: TRBV19
j_gene: TRBJ2-5
abundance: many
CDR3aa: CASSPNPGTENQETQYF
CDR3nt: TGTGCCAGTAGTCCCAATCCTGGGACAGAGAATCAAGAGACCCAGTACTTC

d_gene: NA
v_gene: TRBV20-1
j_gene: TRBJ2-1
abundance: many
CDR3aa: CSASRHSDSYNEQFF
CDR3nt: TGCAGTGCTTCCCGACACAGTGACTCCTACAATGAGCAGTTCTTC

d_gene: NA
v_gene: TRBV5-1
j_gene: TRBJ2-5
abundance: NA
CDR3aa: CASSLGARDQETQYF
CDR3nt: TGCGCCAGCAGCTTGGGGGCTCGAGACCAAGAGACCCAGTACTTC

d_gene: NA
v_gene: TRBV29-1
j_gene: TRBJ1-2
abundance: NA
CDR3aa: CSVDGQPSYGYTF
CDR3nt: TGCAGCGTTGATGGGCAGCCTTCCTATGGCTACACCTTC

d_gene: NA
v_gene: TRBV12-3/TRBV12-4
j_gene: TRBJ1-6
abundance: NA
CDR3aa: CASSLGARASYNSPLHF
CDR3nt: TGTGCCAGCAGTTTAGGTGCCAGAGCCTCCTATAATTCACCCCTCCACTTT

d_gene: TRBD1
v_gene: TRBV6-6
j_gene: TRBJ1-1
abundance: many
CDR3aa: CASSIGQGRTEAFF
CDR3nt: TGTGCCAGCAGTATCGGACAGGGGAGAACTGAAGCTTTCTTT

d_gene: NA
v_gene: TRBV3-1
j_gene: TRBJ1-5
abundance: medium-sized
CDR3aa: CASSQDLRNNQPQHF
CDR3nt: TGTGCCAGCAGCCAAGATCTCAGAAACAATCAGCCCCAGCATTTT

d_gene: TRBD1
v_gene: TRBV15
j_gene: TRBJ1-6
abundance: NA
CDR3aa: CATSILGGQGDSPLHF
CDR3nt: TGTGCCACCAGCATATTAGGTGGACAGGGAGATTCACCCCTCCACTTT